Following are 30 T cell receptor beta chains from one sample sequenced in a study of response to subunit inactivated influenza vaccine. TCRdb redid the calling of the RT-PCR reads with MiXCR, one entry per CDR3 protein. The table lists about 650,000 distinct CDR3 sequences, 15% to 17% of them singletons. This material consisted of PBMCs from blood, taken roughly 12 days after vaccination. These receptors all come from a man aged 50 or older who received an inactivated influenza vaccine.

V usage is TRBV28 and J usage is TRBJ2-7; D is ambiguous. Per the germline V gene, CDR1 is MDHEN and CDR2 is SYDVKM. V lost 4 bases and J 2 bases, leaving 6 bases between the germline ends. The CDR3 has 12 residues. The CDR3 spells CASSSVPYEQYF. The CDR3 DNA sequence: TGTGCCAGCAGTTCAGTACCCTACGAGCAGTACTTC. The whole variable domain, filled in from reference TRBV28 and TRBJ2-7, reads DVKVTQSSRYLVKRTGEKVFLECVQDMDHENMFWYRQDPGLGLRLIYFSYDVKMKEKGDIPEGYSVSREKKERFSLILESASTNQTSMYLCASSSVPYEQYFGPGTRLTVT.

The chain has TRBV2 and TRBJ2-1, with 10 positions matching TRBD2. In germline, CDR1 is SNHLY, CDR2 FYNNEI. V lost 0 bases, J lost 8 bases, and 10 bases stayed unmatched. The CDR3 has 17 amino acids. The CDR3 here is CASSEAVPSGSGDEQFF. The CDR3 DNA is TGTGCCAGCAGTGAAGCGGTACCTAGCGGGAGTGGTGATGAGCAGTTCTTC.

The DNA of the CDR3 is TGCGCCAGCAGCTACAATCTCGGGACAGGCGGCGAGCAGTACTTC. Translated, it gives CASSYNLGTGGEQYF. This rearrangement joins TRBV5-1 to TRBJ2-7; the match to TRBD1 covers 8 bases. V dropped 3 bases and J dropped 6; count of bases not matched to a gene: 11. The CDR3 loop spans 15 amino acids. Germline V gene sequence: CDR1 SGHRS, CDR2 YFSETQ.

The chain is built from TRBV6-1 and TRBJ1-1, with D uncertain. V was shortened by 7 bases and J by 1 base, with 13 bases between the two germline ends. This CDR3 has 14 residues. Germline V gene lookup returns CDR1 MNHNS and CDR2 SASEGT. The CDR3 DNA reads TGTGCCAGCAAAGGCGAACGGGGGAACACTGAAGCTTTCTTT. Translation: CASKGERGNTEAFF.

The rearrangement links TRBV19 to TRBJ1-5; TRBD1 is a possible D gene (6 bases). Germline V gives CDR1 LNHDA, CDR2 SQIVND (reference sequence). This CDR3 comprises 15 residues. Trimming stripped 7 bases from V and 2 bases from J, with 15 bases between. DNA of the CDR3: TGTGCCAGTACAGGGGTCTCAAGGGGCAATCAGCCCCAGCATTTT. It encodes CASTGVSRGNQPQHF. The whole variable domain, filled in from reference TRBV19 and TRBJ1-5, reads DGGITQSPKYLFRKEGQNVTLSCEQNLNHDAMYWYRQDPGQGLRLIYYSQIVNDFQKGDIAEGYSVSREKKESFPLTVTSAQKNPTAFYLCASTGVSRGNQPQHFGDGTRLSIL.

This clonotype was detected a few times. The chain has TRBV7-9 and TRBJ1-1; D unclear. Germline lookup yields CDR1 SEHNR and CDR2 FQNEAQ (reference sequence). V lost 5 bases to trimming and J lost 5 bases, with 18 bases between them. The CDR3 covers 15 residues. CDR3 sequence: CASSIVWGEGTEAFF. CDR3 DNA: TGTGCCAGCAGCATCGTATGGGGAGAAGGGACTGAAGCTTTCTTT.

This clonotype has just a few counts. This sequence joins TRBV6-2 or TRBV6-3 and TRBJ1-5; possible D gene TRBD1, 6 bases. This CDR3 contains 16 residues. Per germline, CDR1 MNHEY and CDR2 SVGEGT. The ends were cut back, 0 bases at V and 0 bases at J, with 9 bases in the middle. The CDR3 sequence: CASSYSRRGSNQPQHF. The CDR3 region has the DNA TGTGCCAGCAGTTACTCCCGCAGGGGTAGCAATCAGCCCCAGCATTTT.

The J gene is TRBJ1-4, the V gene TRBV7-9; the D is unclear. The V end lost 5 bases, the J end lost 2 bases, and 18 bases lay between the germline ends. The CDR3 consists of 17 residues. CDR1 is SEHNR and CDR2 is FQNEAQ in the germline V gene (reference sequence). The CDR3 sequence is CASSQGTTTFTNEKLFF. The CDR3 DNA sequence: TGTGCCAGCAGCCAAGGAACAACAACCTTTACTAATGAAAAACTGTTTTTT. Filled out from reference TRBV7-9 and TRBJ1-4, the complete variable domain reads DTGVSQNPRHKITKRGQNVTFRCDPISEHNRLYWYRQTLGQGPEFLTYFQNEAQLEKSRLLSDRFSAERPKGSFSTLEIQRTEQGDSAMYLCASSQGTTTFTNEKLFFGSGTQLSVL.

This clonotype was detected a few times. The chain uses TRBV7-8 and TRBJ2-1, with D perhaps given as TRBD1 or TRBD2 (5 bases each). This CDR3 has 15 amino acids. The V and J ends lost 8 bases and 8 bases respectively, with 22 bases between them. Germline CDR1 and CDR2: SGHVS and FQNEAQ. The CDR3 DNA sequence: TGTGCCAGCCGTCCCACTAGGGAAATGGGGGATGAGCAGTTCTTC. Amino acid sequence: CASRPTREMGDEQFF.

This clonotype was detected only a few times. The J gene is TRBJ2-1, the V gene TRBV11-2; D not resolved. Germline CDR1 and CDR2: SGHAT and FQNNGV. This CDR3 comprises 16 residues. The V and J ends lost 5 bases and 4 bases respectively, with 18 bases between them. The CDR3 region is CASSQRPSDLYNEQFF. DNA for the CDR3: TGTGCCAGCAGCCAACGCCCCTCCGATTTATACAATGAGCAGTTCTTC.

The V gene is TRBV25-1, the J gene TRBJ1-2; D not resolved. The CDR3 is made up of 14 amino acids. V was trimmed by 6 bases and J by 1 base, leaving 12 bases between them. From germline, CDR1 is MGHDK and CDR2 SYGVNS. The CDR3 bases are TGTGCCAGCAGGGCACGGGCGGGTAACTATGGCTACACCTTC. Protein product: CASRARAGNYGYTF.

V usage is TRBV3-1 and J usage is TRBJ2-1; 10 bases line up with TRBD2. V was pared by 7 bases and J by 3 bases, with 6 bases of the junction left unmatched. The germline CDR1 and CDR2 sequences are LGHDT and YNNKEL (reference sequence). This CDR3 has 15 amino acids. The CDR3 region has the DNA TGTGCCAGCACCCCCAGGACTAGCGGCTACAATGAGCAGTTCTTC. This codes for CASTPRTSGYNEQFF.

The table lists this clonotype with a few counts. The V call is TRBV7-2, the J call TRBJ2-1, with 8 bases aligning to TRBD2. V shed 1 base, J shed 5 bases, and the junction held 7 bases outside the gene matches. Per the germline V gene, CDR1 is SGHTA and CDR2 is FQGNSA. The CDR3 contains 16 residues. The CDR3 reads CASSLERAAGDNEQFF. Written as DNA, the CDR3 is TGTGCCAGCAGCTTAGAGCGTGCAGCGGGGGACAATGAGCAGTTCTTC.

This clonotype was seen a handful of times. CDR3 amino acids: CASSHLTGVEAFF. The CDR3 region has the DNA TGTGCCAGCAGTCATCTGACGGGGGTTGAGGCTTTCTTT. The V call is TRBV6-2 or TRBV6-3, the J call TRBJ1-1; tentatively, D is TRBD1 (5 bases). This CDR3 comprises 13 residues. In germline, CDR1 is MNHEY, CDR2 SVGEGT. Trimming left V 5 bases short and J 11 bases short, with 18 bases between.

At least ten counts were recorded for this clonotype. J is TRBJ2-5 and V is TRBV29-1; D not resolved. Per germline, CDR1 SQVTM and CDR2 ANQGSEA. The V end was cut by 4 bases, the J end by 5 bases, with 14 bases between. There are 13 residues in the CDR3. CDR3 protein: CSVGASMFETQYF. For the CDR3, the DNA is TGCAGCGTTGGGGCCAGTATGTTCGAGACCCAGTACTTC.

This clonotype was observed a single time. The chain links TRBV20-1 to TRBJ2-2; 7 bases map to TRBD2. V lost 0 bases to trimming and J lost 2 bases; unmatched junction nucleotides: 6. The CDR3 covers 16 residues. Germline-derived CDR1 and CDR2 are DFQATT and SNEGSKA (reference sequence). The CDR3, as DNA: TGCAGTGCTAGAGATATGTCTAGCGGTAACACCGGGGAGCTGTTTTTT. It specifies CSARDMSSGNTGELFF.

This clonotype was seen a few times. V usage is TRBV20-1 and J usage is TRBJ2-3; D is ambiguous. V was trimmed by 2 bases and J by 6 bases, leaving 6 bases between them. The V gene's germline CDR1 is DFQATT and CDR2 SNEGSKA (reference sequence). The CDR3 has 11 residues. CDR3 nucleotides: TGCAGTGCTAGAACTTCCGATACGCAGTATTTT. It translates to CSARTSDTQYF.

V is TRBV2 and J is TRBJ1-6; D unresolved. Germline CDR1 and CDR2: SNHLY and FYNNEI. The V end lost 4 bases, the J end lost 4 bases, and 11 bases lay between the germline ends. CDR3 length: 15 residues. The CDR3 DNA reads TGTGCCAGCAGTGCAGGAGGGATTTATAATTCACCCCTCCACTTT. Encoded protein: CASSAGGIYNSPLHF.

The chain is built from TRBV7-2 and TRBJ2-3; D is tentatively TRBD1 or TRBD2 (6 bases each). Germline lookup yields CDR1 SGHTA and CDR2 FQGNSA. This CDR3 is 14 amino acids long. V dropped 5 bases and J dropped 4 bases, with 13 bases sitting between them. This CDR3 reads CASSKRGDSDTQYF. The DNA of the CDR3 is TGTGCCAGCAGCAAGAGGGGGGACTCAGATACGCAGTATTTT.

This clonotype was counted at least ten times. V gene TRBV5-8 combines with J gene TRBJ1-5; no definite D call. V was trimmed by 5 bases and J by 4 bases, leaving 7 bases between them. The CDR3 runs 12 residues. Germline CDR1 is SGHTS and CDR2 is YDEGEE. CDR3 nucleotide sequence: TGTGCCAGCAGTCCCTTTAATCAGCCCCAGCATTTT. The encoded protein is CASSPFNQPQHF.

A few counts support this clonotype. The chain carries TRBV30 and TRBJ2-5; the match to TRBD2 covers 7 bases. Germline V gene data show CDR1 as GTSNPN and CDR2 as SVGIG (reference sequence). The CDR3 has 17 amino acids. V lost 0 bases to trimming and J lost 5 bases; unmatched junction nucleotides: 15. CDR3 coding DNA: TGTGCCTGGAGTGTTTTGGTAGCGGGCTCCCTTGCGGAGACCCAGTACTTC. Amino acids: CAWSVLVAGSLAETQYF.

The chain uses TRBV5-5 and TRBJ2-1; 9 nucleotides match TRBD1. There are 16 residues in the CDR3. CDR1 and CDR2 (germline): SGHKS, YYEKEE (reference sequence). V was pared by 0 bases and J by 5 bases, with 6 bases of the junction left unmatched. CDR3 sequence (DNA): TGTGCCAGCAGCTTGGGGGACAGGGTAGGGAACAATGAGCAGTTCTTC. Its protein is CASSLGDRVGNNEQFF.

In this sample, this clonotype turned up a few times. V and J are TRBV15 and TRBJ1-4; TRBD1 agrees at 10 bases. The J segment lost 4 bases and the V segment lost 5 bases, leaving 10 bases of the junction unmatched. There are 17 residues in the CDR3. CDR1 and CDR2 from the germline V gene are LNHNV and YYDKDF (reference sequence). CDR3 bases: TGTGCCACCAGCCGTGGGACAGGGGAACCTCTTAATGAAAAACTGTTTTTT. It translates to CATSRGTGEPLNEKLFF. Full variable domain (rest looked up from reference TRBV15 and TRBJ1-4): DAMVIQNPRYQVTQFGKPVTLSCSQTLNHNVMYWYQQKSSQAPKLLFHYYDKDFNNEADTPDNFQSRRPNTSFCFLDIRSPGLGDTAMYLCATSRGTGEPLNEKLFFGSGTQLSVL.

This chain uses TRBV27 with TRBJ2-2, with unresolved D. The length of the CDR3 is 14 residues. V gave up 2 bases and J gave up 3 bases, with 7 bases separating them. Germline V gene lookup returns CDR1 MNHEY and CDR2 SMNVEV (reference sequence). CDR3 sequence reads: CASSLKLYTGELFF. Here the CDR3 DNA reads TGTGCCAGCAGTTTAAAGCTGTACACCGGGGAGCTGTTTTTT.

This clonotype appeared many times. The CDR3 region is CASKEGVLTYEQYF. The CDR3 DNA follows: TGCGCCAGCAAGGAGGGAGTCCTAACTTACGAGCAGTACTTC. V is TRBV5-1 and J is TRBJ2-7; the D gene is possibly TRBD2 (6 bases). The CDR3 has 14 amino acids. Germline V gene lookup returns CDR1 SGHRS and CDR2 YFSETQ. Trimming cost V 6 bases and J 4 bases, with 17 bases left between them.

This clonotype occurred a few times. J is TRBJ2-1 and V is TRBV2, with a weak D call TRBD1 (5 bases). The CDR3 runs to 17 residues. V lost 4 bases, J lost 2 bases, and 18 bases lay in between. In germline, CDR1 is SNHLY, CDR2 FYNNEI. For the CDR3, the DNA is TGTGCCAGCAGTGCCCGAGCCGACAGTCGCGCCTACAATGAGCAGTTCTTC. Translating gives CASSARADSRAYNEQFF.

The chain uses TRBV6-1 and TRBJ1-2; D remains ambiguous. CDR1 and CDR2 from the germline V gene are MNHNS and SASEGT. Trimming left V 2 bases short and J 3 bases short, with 10 bases between. This CDR3 contains 14 residues. The CDR3 DNA reads as TGTGCCAGCAGTGAATTGGGGTTAGACTATGGCTACACCTTC. This translates into CASSELGLDYGYTF.

This clonotype occurred many times. This chain links TRBV4-2 with TRBJ2-1; 7 bases line up with TRBD1. V shed 4 bases, J shed 8 bases, and the junction held 17 bases outside the gene matches. The CDR3 has 17 amino acids. The germline V gene encodes CDR1 LGHNA and CDR2 YNFKEQ. CDR3 region: CASSPRALTGWVDEQFF. CDR3 in DNA: TGTGCCAGCAGCCCGAGGGCACTGACAGGGTGGGTCGATGAGCAGTTCTTC.

This chain joins TRBV23-1 and TRBJ2-7; D gene uncertain. TRBV23-1 is given ORF status, its function remaining uncertain. Trimming shortened V by 8 bases and J by 10 bases, and 12 bases separated the two germline ends. The CDR3 consists of 10 residues. This CDR3 is CASAPVGQYF. DNA of the CDR3: TGCGCCAGCGCCCCGGTGGGTCAGTACTTC.

V usage is TRBV6-5 and J usage is TRBJ2-1; D is unresolved. The CDR3 spans 14 residues. CDR1 is MNHEY, CDR2 SVGAGI, per germline. Trimming took 0 bases from V and 8 from J, leaving 11 bases between them. The DNA of the CDR3 is TGTGCCAGCAGTTACTCGTATCTGTACGATGAGCAGTTCTTC. This codes for CASSYSYLYDEQFF.